Below, 21 T cell receptor beta chains from the same sample are listed, as sequenced in a study of blood T cells in healthy people across ages. Sample-barcoded 5' priming and a J-beta primer mix drove a second PCR of about 6 to 12 cycles. TCRdb used MiXCR to reprocess the 5' RACE reads, holding one entry per CDR3 protein. The table has about 940,000 distinct CDR3 sequences, about 44% seen once; the top ten hold 13%. Sequenced sample: blood. Receptors originate from a man aged 25 to 40 in good health.

The V gene is TRBV3-1, the J gene TRBJ1-5, with TRBD1 matching over 7 bases. The J segment lost 5 bases and the V segment lost 4 bases, leaving 5 bases of the junction unmatched. The CDR3 contains 14 residues. Germline V gene sequence: CDR1 LGHDT, CDR2 YNNKEL (reference sequence). The CDR3 is CASSPWDSHQPQHF. Written as DNA, the CDR3 is TGTGCCAGCAGCCCTTGGGACAGTCATCAGCCCCAGCATTTT.

This clonotype came up once. V and J are TRBV6-1 and TRBJ2-5, with 11 bases identical to TRBD2. Germline V lookup: CDR1 MNHNS, CDR2 SASEGT. Trimming removed 11 bases from V and 2 bases from J; junction bases left unmatched: 7. The CDR3 has 14 residues. CDR3 sequence reads: CAVRLAGRQETQYF. The CDR3 DNA reads TGTGCCGTGCGACTAGCGGGGAGGCAAGAGACCCAGTACTTC.

The chain is built from TRBV20-1 and TRBJ2-7, with TRBD2 matching 7 bases. CDR1 DFQATT and CDR2 SNEGSKA come from the germline V gene (reference sequence). The J segment lost 2 bases and the V segment lost 6 bases, leaving 7 bases of the junction unmatched. The CDR3 is 13 amino acids. In DNA, the CDR3 is TGCAGTGCGAAAGCGGGGAATACCTACGAGCAGTACTTC. Translation gives CSAKAGNTYEQYF.

The chain couples TRBV4-1 to TRBJ1-1; possibly TRBD1 for D (6 bases). CDR3 length: 13 amino acids. V dropped 0 bases and J dropped 8 bases, with 10 bases sitting between them. The germline V gene has CDR1 MGHRA and CDR2 YSYEKL. The CDR3 nucleotides are TGCGCCAGCAGCCAAGACCAGGGGATGGAAGCTTTCTTT. This translates into CASSQDQGMEAFF.

This chain links TRBV11-2 with TRBJ1-5, with TRBD1 as a possible D gene (5 bases). Trimming cost V 1 base and J 2 bases, with 9 bases left between them. This CDR3 comprises 15 residues. From germline, CDR1 is SGHAT and CDR2 FQNNGV. Here the CDR3 DNA reads TGTGCCAGCAGCTTAGGCAGGGCCGGCAATCAGCCCCAGCATTTT. The encoded protein is CASSLGRAGNQPQHF.

The chain recombines TRBV2 with TRBJ1-2, with unresolved D. Germline V CDR1 and CDR2: SNHLY, FYNNEI. The CDR3 has 12 residues. The ends were cut back, 2 bases at V and 3 bases at J, with 4 bases in the middle. Here the CDR3 DNA reads TGTGCCAGCAGTGAACCCCACTATGGCTACACCTTC. Residues: CASSEPHYGYTF.

The DNA of the CDR3 is TGCGCCAGCAGTGATTCAGCAGCGGGAGTTCAGGAGCAGTACTTC. It specifies CASSDSAAGVQEQYF. The rearrangement joins TRBV10-1 to TRBJ2-5, with 8 bases identical to TRBD2. Germline V CDR1 and CDR2: WNHNN, SYGVQD (reference sequence). V lost 3 bases and J lost 11; bases outside the gene matches: 14. The CDR3 sequence is 15 residues long.

The chain employs TRBV20-1 and TRBJ2-3; 9 bases match TRBD2. The length of the CDR3 is 18 residues. Germline V CDR1 and CDR2: DFQATT, SNEGSKA (reference sequence). V shed 0 bases and J 1 base; nucleotides not matched to a gene: 11. CDR3 sequence: CSARDVLVVAGGTDTQYF. CDR3 DNA sequence: TGCAGTGCTAGAGATGTTCTAGTGGTAGCGGGGGGCACAGATACGCAGTATTTT.

This chain links TRBV10-3 with TRBJ2-5, with D possibly matching TRBD2 (5 bases). The end of the DNA aligns better with TRBJ2-7, so the J call may be wrong. CDR1 and CDR2 from the germline V gene are ENHRY and SYGVKD. CDR3 size: 12 residues. The CDR3: CATTGGSYEQYF. CDR3 coding DNA: TGTGCCACTACGGGCGGGTCCTACGAGCAGTACTTC.

About this clonotype itself: A read error may be the cause here, since a much bigger clone is one base away. This chain joins TRBV7-9 and TRBJ2-4, with a possible D match to TRBD1 (5 bases). This CDR3 region has 15 residues. Deletions cut 8 bases from V and 2 bases from J, with 16 bases between. Germline CDR1 reads SEHNR; CDR2 reads FQNEAQ (reference sequence). CDR3 nucleotide sequence: TGTGCCAGCGGCCACATCATGGGGCCCAAAAACATTCAGTACTTC. This codes for CASGHIMGPKNIQYF.

The chain employs TRBV7-2 and TRBJ1-6, with TRBD1 identical over 7 bases. The CDR3 runs 16 residues. Germline V gene lookup returns CDR1 SGHTA and CDR2 FQGNSA. V was pared by 4 bases and J by 15 bases, with 18 bases of the junction left unmatched. CDR3 DNA sequence: TGTGCCAGCAGCTCCCCGGGACAGAGTTTTTATCTTGGCCTCCACTTT. Encoded protein: CASSSPGQSFYLGLHF.

J is TRBJ2-7 and V is TRBV13; 7 positions agree with TRBD1. The CDR3 runs 14 residues. Looked up from germline, CDR1 is PRHDT and CDR2 is FYEKMQ (reference sequence). The V gene end was trimmed by 5 bases and the J gene end by 5 bases; junction bases not matched to a gene: 9. The DNA of the CDR3 is TGTGCCAGCAGCCAGCCTACGACAGGGCACGAGCAGTACTTC. This gives the protein CASSQPTTGHEQYF. Drawing the rest from reference TRBV13 and TRBJ2-7, the complete variable domain is AAGVIQSPRHLIKEKRETATLKCYPIPRHDTVYWYQQGPGQDPQFLISFYEKMQSDKGSIPDRFSAQQFSDYHSELNMSSLELGDSALYFCASSQPTTGHEQYFGPGTRLTVT.

This clonotype was counted only a few times. The chain employs TRBV20-1 and TRBJ2-1, with 8 bases lining up with TRBD1. Germline V CDR1 and CDR2: DFQATT, SNEGSKA (reference sequence). Germline trimming cut 2 bases from V and 4 bases from J; bases unmatched to any gene: 13. This CDR3 is 17 amino acids long. The CDR3 DNA reads TGCAGTGCTAGACAGGTCTCCCGGGACAGGCTTTACAATGAGCAGTTCTTC. Protein product: CSARQVSRDRLYNEQFF.

The chain joins TRBV4-2 to TRBJ2-1; TRBD2 is a possible D gene (6 bases). V was pared by 1 base and J by 0 bases, with 10 bases between. CDR1 is LGHNA, CDR2 YNFKEQ, per germline. The CDR3 loop spans 16 amino acids. This CDR3 is CASSQAGGHSYNEQFF. The CDR3 nucleotides are TGTGCCAGCAGCCAAGCCGGGGGTCACTCCTACAATGAGCAGTTCTTC.

This clonotype was recorded at least ten times. The chain carries TRBV7-3 and TRBJ2-3, with 9 bases lining up with TRBD2. Trimming removed 5 bases from V and 3 bases from J; junction bases left unmatched: 3. This CDR3 is 14 amino acids long. CDR1 is SGHTA, CDR2 FQGTGA, per germline. The CDR3 loop is CASSPTSGTDTQYF. CDR3 nucleotides: TGTGCCAGCAGCCCGACTAGCGGAACAGATACGCAGTATTTT.

The chain combines TRBV20-1 with TRBJ2-5; TRBD1 is a possible D gene (6 bases). The DNA end lines up better with TRBJ2-7; the J call may be wrong. From germline, CDR1 is DFQATT and CDR2 SNEGSKA (reference sequence). This CDR3 has 12 amino acids. The CDR3 here is CSVRGNGYEQYF. CDR3 coding DNA: TGCAGTGTCAGGGGCAACGGCTACGAGCAGTACTTC.

DNA of the CDR3: TGTGCCGGCGGGGGACAGCTGAACACTGAAGCTTTCTTT. It translates to CAGGGQLNTEAFF. J is TRBJ1-1 and V is TRBV6-1; 7 bases match TRBD1. The V and J ends lost 11 bases and 0 bases, in that order; junction bases with no gene match: 6. Germline CDR1 is MNHNS and CDR2 is SASEGT. CDR3 length equals 13 residues.

The chain joins TRBV29-1 to TRBJ1-2; D gene ambiguous. The ends were cut back, 0 bases at V and 8 bases at J, with 16 bases in the middle. This CDR3 has 14 residues. The germline CDR1 and CDR2 sequences are SQVTM and ANQGSEA. CDR3 in DNA: TGCAGCGTTGAAGATCCCGCAGGACTTAGGGGCTACACCTTC. This encodes CSVEDPAGLRGYTF.

The gene calls are TRBV9 and TRBJ2-7; D possibly corresponds to TRBD1 (7 bases). The CDR3 is 15 amino acids. CDR1 and CDR2 (germline): SGDLS, YYNGEE. V lost 2 bases to trimming and J lost 6 bases, with 18 bases between them. The CDR3 region has the DNA TGTGCCAGCAGCGTTAGCGGACAGGAGAGGAGCGAGCAGTACTTC. This sequence encodes CASSVSGQERSEQYF.

V is TRBV6-5 and J is TRBJ2-3; D ambiguous. The CDR3 is 14 residues long. Per the germline V gene, CDR1 is MNHEY and CDR2 is SVGAGI. The V end lost 8 bases, the J end lost 4 bases, and 16 bases lay between the germline ends. The CDR3 loop is CASGWDRVPDTQYF. CDR3 bases: TGTGCCAGCGGATGGGATCGCGTTCCAGATACGCAGTATTTT.

This clonotype was counted only a few times. The rearrangement joins TRBV3-1 to TRBJ2-7, with TRBD1 matching over 10 bases. CDR1 and CDR2 (germline): LGHDT, YNNKEL (reference sequence). The CDR3 is made up of 14 amino acids. With V trimmed by 2 bases and J by 6 bases, 4 bases remained unmatched. The CDR3 spells CASSQTGTGAEQYF. For the CDR3, the DNA is TGTGCCAGCAGCCAAACCGGGACAGGGGCCGAGCAGTACTTC.